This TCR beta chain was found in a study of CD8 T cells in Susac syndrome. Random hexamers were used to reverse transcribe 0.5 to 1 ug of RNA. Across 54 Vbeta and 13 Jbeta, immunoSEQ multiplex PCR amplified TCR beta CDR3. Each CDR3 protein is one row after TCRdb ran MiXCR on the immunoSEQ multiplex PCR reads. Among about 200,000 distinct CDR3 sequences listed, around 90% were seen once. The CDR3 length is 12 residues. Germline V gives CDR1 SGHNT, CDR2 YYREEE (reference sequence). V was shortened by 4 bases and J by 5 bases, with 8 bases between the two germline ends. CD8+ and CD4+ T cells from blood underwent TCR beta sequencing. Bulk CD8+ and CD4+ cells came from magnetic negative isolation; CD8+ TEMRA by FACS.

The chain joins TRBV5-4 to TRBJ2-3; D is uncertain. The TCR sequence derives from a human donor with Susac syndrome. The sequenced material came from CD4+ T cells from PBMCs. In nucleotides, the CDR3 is TGTGCCAGCAGCGCTATTTTAGATACGCAGTATTTT. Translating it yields CASSAILDTQYF.